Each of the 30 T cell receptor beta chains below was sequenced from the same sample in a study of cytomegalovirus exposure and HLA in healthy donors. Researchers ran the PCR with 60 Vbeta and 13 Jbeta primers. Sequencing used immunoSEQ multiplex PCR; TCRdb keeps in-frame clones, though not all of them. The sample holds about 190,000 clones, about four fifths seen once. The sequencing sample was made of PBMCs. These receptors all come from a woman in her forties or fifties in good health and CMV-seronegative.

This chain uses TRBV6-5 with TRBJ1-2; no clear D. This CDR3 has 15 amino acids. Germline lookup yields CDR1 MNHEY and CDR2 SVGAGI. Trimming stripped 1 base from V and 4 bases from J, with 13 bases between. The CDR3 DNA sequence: TGTGCCAGCAGTTACTTCCAGGAGGCATTCTATGGCTACACCTTC. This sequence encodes CASSYFQEAFYGYTF.

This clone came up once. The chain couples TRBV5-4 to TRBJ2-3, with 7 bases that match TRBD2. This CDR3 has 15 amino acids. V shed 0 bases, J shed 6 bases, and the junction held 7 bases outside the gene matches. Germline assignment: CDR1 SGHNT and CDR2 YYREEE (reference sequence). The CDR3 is CASSLGPSGFDTQYF. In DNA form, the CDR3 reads TGTGCCAGCAGCTTGGGCCCTAGCGGTTTCGATACGCAGTATTTT. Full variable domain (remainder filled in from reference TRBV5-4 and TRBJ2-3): ETGVTQSPTHLIKTRGQQVTLRCSSQSGHNTVSWYQQALGQGPQFIFQYYREEENGRGNFPPRFSGLQFPNYSSELNVNALELDDSALYLCASSLGPSGFDTQYFGPGTRLTVL.

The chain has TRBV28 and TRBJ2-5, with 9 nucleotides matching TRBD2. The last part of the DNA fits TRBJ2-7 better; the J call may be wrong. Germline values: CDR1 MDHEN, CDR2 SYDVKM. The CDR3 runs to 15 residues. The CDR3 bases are TGTGCCAGCAGGAATAGCGGGAGTGGGTCCTACGAGCAGTACTTC. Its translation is CASRNSGSGSYEQYF.

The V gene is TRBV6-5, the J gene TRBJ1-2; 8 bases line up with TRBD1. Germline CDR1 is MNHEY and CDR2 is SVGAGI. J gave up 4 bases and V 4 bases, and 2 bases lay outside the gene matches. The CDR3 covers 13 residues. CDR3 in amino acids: CASSLTGAYGYTF. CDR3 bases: TGTGCCAGCAGTTTGACAGGGGCCTATGGCTACACCTTC.

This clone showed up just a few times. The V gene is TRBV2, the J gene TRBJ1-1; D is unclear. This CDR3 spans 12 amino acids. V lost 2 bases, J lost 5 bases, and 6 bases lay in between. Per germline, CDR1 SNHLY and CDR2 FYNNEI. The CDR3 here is CASSESVTEAFF. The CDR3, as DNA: TGTGCCAGCAGTGAATCGGTGACTGAAGCTTTCTTT.

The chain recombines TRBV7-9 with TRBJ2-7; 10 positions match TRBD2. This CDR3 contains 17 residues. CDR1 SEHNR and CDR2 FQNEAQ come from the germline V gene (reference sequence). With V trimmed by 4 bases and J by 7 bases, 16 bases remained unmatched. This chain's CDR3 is CASSSENSGRFKSEQYF. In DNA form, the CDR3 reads TGTGCCAGCAGCTCGGAGAATAGCGGGAGGTTCAAATCGGAGCAGTACTTC.

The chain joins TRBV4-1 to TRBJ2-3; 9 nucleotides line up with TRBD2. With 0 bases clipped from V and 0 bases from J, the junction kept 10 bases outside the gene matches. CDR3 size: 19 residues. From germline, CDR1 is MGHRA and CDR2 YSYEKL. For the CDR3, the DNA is TGCGCCAGCAGCCAAGATTACCAGCGGGGGGCTTCTAGCACAGATACGCAGTATTTT. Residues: CASSQDYQRGASSTDTQYF.

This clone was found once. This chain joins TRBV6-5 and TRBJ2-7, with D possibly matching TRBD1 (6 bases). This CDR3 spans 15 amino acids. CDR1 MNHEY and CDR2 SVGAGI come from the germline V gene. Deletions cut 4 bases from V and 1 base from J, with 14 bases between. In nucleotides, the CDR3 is TGTGCCAGCAGTTCGCGAGGGGGTCAGTCCTACGAGCAGTACTTC. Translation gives CASSSRGGQSYEQYF.

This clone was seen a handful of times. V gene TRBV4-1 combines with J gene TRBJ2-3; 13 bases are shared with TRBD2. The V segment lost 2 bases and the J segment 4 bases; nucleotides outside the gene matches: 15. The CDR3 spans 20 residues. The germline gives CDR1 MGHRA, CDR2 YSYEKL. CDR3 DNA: TGCGCCAGCAGCCAACCGGGACTAGCGGGATCCAAGCGTTCGGCAGATACGCAGTATTTT. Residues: CASSQPGLAGSKRSADTQYF.

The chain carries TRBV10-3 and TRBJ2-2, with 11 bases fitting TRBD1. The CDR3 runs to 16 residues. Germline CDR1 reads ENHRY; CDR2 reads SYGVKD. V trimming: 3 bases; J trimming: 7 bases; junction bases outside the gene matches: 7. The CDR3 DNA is TGTGCCATCAGTGACCCGGGACAGGGGGGAATCGGGGAGCTGTTTTTT. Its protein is CAISDPGQGGIGELFF.

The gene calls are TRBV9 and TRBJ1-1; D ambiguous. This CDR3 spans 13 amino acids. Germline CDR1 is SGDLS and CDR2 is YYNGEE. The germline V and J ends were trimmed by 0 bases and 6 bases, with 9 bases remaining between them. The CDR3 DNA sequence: TGTGCCAGCAGCGTAGTGTCACAGTCTGAAGCTTTCTTT. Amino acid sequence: CASSVVSQSEAFF. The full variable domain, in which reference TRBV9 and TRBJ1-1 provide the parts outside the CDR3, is DSGVTQTPKHLITATGQRVTLRCSPRSGDLSVYWYQQSLDQGLQFLIQYYNGEERAKGNILERFSAQQFPDLHSELNLSSLELGDSALYFCASSVVSQSEAFFGQGTRLTVV.

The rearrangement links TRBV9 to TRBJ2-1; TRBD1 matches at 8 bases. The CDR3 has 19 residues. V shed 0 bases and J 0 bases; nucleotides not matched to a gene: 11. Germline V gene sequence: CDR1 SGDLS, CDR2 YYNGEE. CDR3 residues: CASSVGDRQNPSSYNEQFF. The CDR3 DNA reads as TGTGCCAGCAGCGTAGGGGACAGGCAAAATCCTAGCTCCTACAATGAGCAGTTCTTC.

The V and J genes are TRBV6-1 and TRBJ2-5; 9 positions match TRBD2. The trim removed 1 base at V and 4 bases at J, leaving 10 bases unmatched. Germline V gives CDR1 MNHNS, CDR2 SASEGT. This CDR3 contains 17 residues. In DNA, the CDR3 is TGTGCCAGCAGTGAAGACCCCCTAGCGGGGAGGGGAGAGACCCAGTACTTC. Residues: CASSEDPLAGRGETQYF.

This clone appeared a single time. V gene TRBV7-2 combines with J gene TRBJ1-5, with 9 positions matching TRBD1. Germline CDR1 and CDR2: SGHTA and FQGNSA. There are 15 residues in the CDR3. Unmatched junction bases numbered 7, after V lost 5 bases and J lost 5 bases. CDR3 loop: CASSRTGGSYQPQHF. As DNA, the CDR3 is TGTGCCAGCAGCCGAACAGGGGGCAGCTATCAGCCCCAGCATTTT.

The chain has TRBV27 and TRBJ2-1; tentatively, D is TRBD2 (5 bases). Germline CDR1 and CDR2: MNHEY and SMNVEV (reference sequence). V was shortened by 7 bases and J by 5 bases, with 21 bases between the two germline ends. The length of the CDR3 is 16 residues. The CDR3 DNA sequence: TGTGCCAGCAATTTTCAGGTAGCTAGCAGGCACAATGAGCAGTTCTTC. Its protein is CASNFQVASRHNEQFF.

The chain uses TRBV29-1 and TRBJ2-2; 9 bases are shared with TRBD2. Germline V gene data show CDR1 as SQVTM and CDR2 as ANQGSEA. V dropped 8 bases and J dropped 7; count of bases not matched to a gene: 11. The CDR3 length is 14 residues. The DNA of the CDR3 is TGCAGCCATGCCTCCGGCGGGGGGGGCGGGGAGCTGTTTTTT. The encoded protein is CSHASGGGGGELFF.

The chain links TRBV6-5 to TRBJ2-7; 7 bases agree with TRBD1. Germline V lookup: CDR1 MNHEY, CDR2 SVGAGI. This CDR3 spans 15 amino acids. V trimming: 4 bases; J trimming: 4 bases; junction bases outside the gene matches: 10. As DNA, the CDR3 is TGTGCCAGCAGTTCGGCAGGACAGGCCCCTTACGAGCAGTACTTC. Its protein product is CASSSAGQAPYEQYF.

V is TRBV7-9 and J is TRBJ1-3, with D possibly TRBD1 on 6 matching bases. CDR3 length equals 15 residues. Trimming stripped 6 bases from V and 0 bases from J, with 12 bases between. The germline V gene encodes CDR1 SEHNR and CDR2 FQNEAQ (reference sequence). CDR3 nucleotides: TGTGCCAGCAGATTACAGGGATTCTCTGGAAACACCATATATTTT. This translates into CASRLQGFSGNTIYF.

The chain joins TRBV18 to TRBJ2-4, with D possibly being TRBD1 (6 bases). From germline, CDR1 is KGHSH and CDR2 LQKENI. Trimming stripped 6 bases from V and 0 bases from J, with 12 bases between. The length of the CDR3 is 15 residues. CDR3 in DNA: TGTGCCAGCTCTTTAGACAGGACAGCCAAAAACATTCAGTACTTC. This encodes CASSLDRTAKNIQYF.

The CDR3 sequence is CSALTGLNSPLHF. The CDR3 DNA sequence: TGCAGCGCCTTGACAGGGCTCAATTCACCCCTCCACTTT. This rearrangement joins TRBV29-1 to TRBJ1-6; 7 bases map to TRBD1. The germline V gene has CDR1 SQVTM and CDR2 ANQGSEA. V trimming: 7 bases; J trimming: 7 bases; junction bases outside the gene matches: 7. The CDR3 covers 13 residues.

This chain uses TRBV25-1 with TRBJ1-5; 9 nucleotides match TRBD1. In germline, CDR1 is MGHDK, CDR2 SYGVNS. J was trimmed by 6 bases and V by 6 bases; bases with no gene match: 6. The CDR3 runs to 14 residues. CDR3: CASRAQGAGQPQHF. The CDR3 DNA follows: TGTGCCAGCAGAGCACAGGGGGCAGGTCAGCCCCAGCATTTT.

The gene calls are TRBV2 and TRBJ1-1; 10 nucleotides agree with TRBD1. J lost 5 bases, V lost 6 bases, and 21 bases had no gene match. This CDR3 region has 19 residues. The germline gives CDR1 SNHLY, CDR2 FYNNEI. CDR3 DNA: TGTGCCAGCAGCCACTGGATCACCCAGGGACAGGGGCTCAGGACTGAAGCTTTCTTT. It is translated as CASSHWITQGQGLRTEAFF.

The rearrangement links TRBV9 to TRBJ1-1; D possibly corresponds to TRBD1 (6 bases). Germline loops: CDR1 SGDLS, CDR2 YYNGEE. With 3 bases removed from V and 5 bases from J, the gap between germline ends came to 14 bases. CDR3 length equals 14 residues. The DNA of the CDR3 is TGTGCCAGCAGCGGAGGGGGGGTGGGAACTGAAGCTTTCTTT. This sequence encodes CASSGGGVGTEAFF.

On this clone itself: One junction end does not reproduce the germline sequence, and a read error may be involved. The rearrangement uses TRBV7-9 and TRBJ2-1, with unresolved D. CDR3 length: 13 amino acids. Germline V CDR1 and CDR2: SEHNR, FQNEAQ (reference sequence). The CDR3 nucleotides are TGTTCCAGCAGCTTAGCCCGCTACAATGAGCAGTTCTTC. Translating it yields CSSSLARYNEQFF.

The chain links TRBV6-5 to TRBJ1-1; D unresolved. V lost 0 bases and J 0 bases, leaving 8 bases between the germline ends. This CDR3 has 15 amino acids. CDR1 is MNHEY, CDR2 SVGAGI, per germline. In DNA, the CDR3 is TGTGCCAGCAGTTACTCGGGCCTGCTGAACACTGAAGCTTTCTTT. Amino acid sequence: CASSYSGLLNTEAFF.

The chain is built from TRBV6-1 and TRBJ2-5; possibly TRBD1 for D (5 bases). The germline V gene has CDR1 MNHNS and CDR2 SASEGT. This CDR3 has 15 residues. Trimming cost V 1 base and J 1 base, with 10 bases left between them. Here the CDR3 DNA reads TGTGCCAGCAGTGAAGAGCAGGGTGTCCAAGAGACCCAGTACTTC. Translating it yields CASSEEQGVQETQYF.

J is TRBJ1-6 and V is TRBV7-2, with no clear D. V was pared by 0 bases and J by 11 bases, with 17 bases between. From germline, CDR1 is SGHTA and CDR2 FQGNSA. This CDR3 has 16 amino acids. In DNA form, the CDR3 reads TGTGCCAGCAGCTTAGCGCTAAGCCAGGATGAGACACCCCTCCACTTT. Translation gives CASSLALSQDETPLHF.

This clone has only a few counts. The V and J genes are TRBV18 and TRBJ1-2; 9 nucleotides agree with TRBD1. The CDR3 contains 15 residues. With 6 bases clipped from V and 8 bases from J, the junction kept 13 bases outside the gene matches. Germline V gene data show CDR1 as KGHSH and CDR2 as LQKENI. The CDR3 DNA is TGTGCCAGCTCCCCAGCGGAACAGGGGGCTCGGGGCTACACCTTC. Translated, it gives CASSPAEQGARGYTF.

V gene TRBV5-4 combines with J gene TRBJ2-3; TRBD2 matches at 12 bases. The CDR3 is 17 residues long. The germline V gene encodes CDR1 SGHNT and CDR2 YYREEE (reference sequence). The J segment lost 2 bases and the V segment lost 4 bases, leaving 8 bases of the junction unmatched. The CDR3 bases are TGTGCCAGCAGCAAGATTGGACTAGCGGGGATCACAGATACGCAGTATTTT. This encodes CASSKIGLAGITDTQYF.

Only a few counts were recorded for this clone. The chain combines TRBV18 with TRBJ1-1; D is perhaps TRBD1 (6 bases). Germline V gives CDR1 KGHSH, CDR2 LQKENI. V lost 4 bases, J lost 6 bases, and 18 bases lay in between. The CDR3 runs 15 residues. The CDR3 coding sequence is TGTGCCAGCTCACTGATGGACAGTCGGGGAGCTGAAGCTTTCTTT. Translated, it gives CASSLMDSRGAEAFF.